Following are 3 T cell receptor beta chains from one sample sequenced in a study of regulatory T cells in long-lasting Graves disease. Combining iRepertoire HTBI primers with Arm-PCR of CDR3 regions, the authors built TCR beta libraries. Via MiXCR, TCRdb re-called the multiplex PCR reads, giving one row per CDR3 protein. Counted here are 250,000 to 300,000 distinct CDR3 sequences, about 20% occurring once; the ten biggest clones make up 11% to 15%. Time point in this sample: newly diagnosed GD, antithyroid drugs for less than 3 months. The TCR library was made from RNA that had been extracted from PBMCs in TRIzol. These data also featured in a second study, about T cells in Graves' hyperthyroidism and ophthalmopathy.

The source was peripheral blood mononuclear cells (PBMCs), collected at new diagnosis, from a patient treated with antithyroid drugs. The receptor source for this set is a woman under 40 with Graves disease.

This clonotype has a count of ten or more. The chain has TRBV5-1 and TRBJ1-6, with D possibly matching TRBD1 (5 bases). Germline CDR1 reads SGHRS; CDR2 reads YFSETQ. The CDR3 covers 15 residues. Trimming removed 5 bases from V and 9 bases from J, with 18 bases in between. In DNA, the CDR3 is TGCGCCAGCAGGGGGACTAGCGGCTCGAGTTCACCCCTCCACTTT. It translates to CASRGTSGSSSPLHF.

This clonotype was picked up a small number of times. This sequence may be a read error, since a much larger clone differs from it by one base. The gene calls are TRBV5-1 and TRBJ2-7; TRBD1 is a possible D gene (6 bases). The CDR3 sequence is 15 residues long. Germline-derived CDR1 and CDR2 are SGHRS and YFSETQ. The DNA of the CDR3 is TGCGCCAGCAGCTTTTCGCAGGGGCGAACCTACGAGCAGCACTTC. This codes for CASSFSQGRTYEQHF.

This clonotype was seen repeatedly, ten times or more. This sequence joins TRBV13 and TRBJ1-2; no firm D call. Germline V gene data show CDR1 as PRHDT and CDR2 as FYEKMQ (reference sequence). CDR3 length: 15 amino acids. V was shortened by 1 base and J by 3 bases, with 12 bases between the two germline ends. CDR3 bases: TGTGCCAGCAGCTTAGCCCCATCCGACGACTATGGCTACACCTTC. Residues: CASSLAPSDDYGYTF.